The clone carrying this T cell receptor (beta chain) was detected only a few times. These data originate in a study of blood T cell repertoires in COVID-19. Across the study: The United States, Italy and Spain were the sources of the acute and convalescent COVID-19 samples.

Profiling relied on immunoSEQ multiplex PCR, and the TCRdb table lists in-frame clones only, not all of them. The sample contains some 350,000 clones, around 89% of which appear only once. V shed 10 bases, J shed 5 bases, and the junction held 10 bases outside the gene matches. Germline V gene lookup returns CDR1 LNHDA and CDR2 SQIVND (reference sequence). The CDR3 is made up of 13 amino acids. Living in about two dozen US areas, the participants were between roughly 18 and 90 years of age. This chain uses TRBV19 with TRBJ1-1; 7 nucleotides align to TRBD1. This clonotype originated in a man in his late teens or twenties who had recovered from COVID-19. Input material: PBMCs or T cells enriched from blood (not recorded which). The CDR3 nucleotides read TGTGCCATTCGAGACAGGGAAGGGACTGAAGCTTTCTTT. Translating gives CAIRDREGTEAFF.